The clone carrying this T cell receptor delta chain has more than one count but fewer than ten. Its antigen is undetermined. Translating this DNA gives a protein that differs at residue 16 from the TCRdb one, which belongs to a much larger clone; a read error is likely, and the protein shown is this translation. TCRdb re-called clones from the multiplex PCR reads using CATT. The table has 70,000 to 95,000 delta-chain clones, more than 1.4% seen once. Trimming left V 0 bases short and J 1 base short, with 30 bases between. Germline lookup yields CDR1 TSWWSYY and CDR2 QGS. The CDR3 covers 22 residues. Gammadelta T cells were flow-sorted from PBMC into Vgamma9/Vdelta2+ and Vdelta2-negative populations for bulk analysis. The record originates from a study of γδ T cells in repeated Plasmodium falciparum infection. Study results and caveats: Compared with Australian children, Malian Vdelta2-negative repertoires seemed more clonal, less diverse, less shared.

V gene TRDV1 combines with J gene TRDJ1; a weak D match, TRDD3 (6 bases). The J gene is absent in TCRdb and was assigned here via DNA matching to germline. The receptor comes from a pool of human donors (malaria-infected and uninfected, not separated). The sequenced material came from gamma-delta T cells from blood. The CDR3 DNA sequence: TGTGCTCTTGGGGAACTTTCGCCTGCCTACGCCTGGAGGATACCGTGCACCGATAAACTCATCTTT. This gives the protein CALGELSPAYAWRIPCTDKLIF.